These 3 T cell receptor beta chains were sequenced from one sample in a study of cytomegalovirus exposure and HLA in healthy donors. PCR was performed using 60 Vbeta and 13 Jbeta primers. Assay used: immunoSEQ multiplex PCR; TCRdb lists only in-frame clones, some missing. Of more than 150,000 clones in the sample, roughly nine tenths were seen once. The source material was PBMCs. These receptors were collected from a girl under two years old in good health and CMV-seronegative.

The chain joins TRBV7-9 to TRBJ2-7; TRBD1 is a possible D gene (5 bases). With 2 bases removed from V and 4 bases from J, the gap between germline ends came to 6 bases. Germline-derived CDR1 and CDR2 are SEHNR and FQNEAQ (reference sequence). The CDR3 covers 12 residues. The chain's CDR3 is CASSLQGYEQYF. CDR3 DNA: TGTGCCAGCAGCTTACAGGGTTACGAGCAGTACTTC.

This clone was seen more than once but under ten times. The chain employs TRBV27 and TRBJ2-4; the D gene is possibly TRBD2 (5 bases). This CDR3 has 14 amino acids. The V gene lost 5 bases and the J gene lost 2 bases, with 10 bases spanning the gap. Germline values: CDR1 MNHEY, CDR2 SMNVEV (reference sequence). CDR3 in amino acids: CASSGWETKNIQYF. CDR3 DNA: TGTGCCAGCAGTGGGTGGGAGACCAAAAACATTCAGTACTTC.

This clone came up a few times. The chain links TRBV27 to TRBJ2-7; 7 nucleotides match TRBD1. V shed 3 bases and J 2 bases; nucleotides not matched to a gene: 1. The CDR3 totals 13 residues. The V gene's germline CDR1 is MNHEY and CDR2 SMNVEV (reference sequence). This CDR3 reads CASSLGQTYEQYF. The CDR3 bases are TGTGCCAGCAGTTTGGGACAGACCTACGAGCAGTACTTC.